The clone carrying this T cell receptor beta chain was recorded a few times. Its specificity is not known. TCRdb fed the 5' RACE reads into MiXCR, producing one record per CDR3 protein. The profile shows 470,000 or so distinct CDR3 sequences, 20% to 30% of them singletons. CDR3 length equals 16 residues. With V trimmed by 5 bases and J by 6 bases, 11 bases remained unmatched. CDR1 is MNHEY and CDR2 is SMNVEV in the germline V gene (reference sequence). The data belong to a study of T-cell memory formation after mild COVID-19. Findings and limits, study-wide: Contracting clones from day 15 to 85 showed balanced CD4/CD8; later expanders favored CD4+. CD4+ contracting clones were mainly CM and EM; CD8+ ones, EMRA.

Material: PBMCs or a T cell subset sorted from them (not recorded which). This chain uses TRBV27 with TRBJ2-3; 10 nucleotides line up with TRBD1. The clonotype originates from an adult woman who had mild COVID-19 (a few samples of this study predate the infection). Cell type and time point are not known. The CDR3, as DNA: TGTGCCAGCAGTGGCCCCACGGACAGGGGGAGGGATACGCAGTATTTT. Translated, it gives CASSGPTDRGRDTQYF.